This T cell receptor beta chain was obtained from a study of T cells in tumors after PD-1 blockade (dated 2019 in TCRdb). Looking at the study overall: Exclusion criteria were prior checkpoint blockade, use of systemic immunosuppressants, or recent radiotherapy or other anti-cancer therapy within 4 weeks. Patients were treated with either pembrolizumab 200 mg every 3 weeks or cemiplimab 350 mg every 2 weeks. Ongoing daily vismodegib 150 mg was also given to a subset of patients during anti-PD-1 treatment. On average, peripheral blood samples yielded 35,000 to 45,000 unique clonotypes and 113,528 TCR templates (range about 24,000-290,000). The study performed paired single-cell RNA and TCR sequencing on site-matched tumors from BCC or SCC patients before and after anti-PD-1 therapy. Bulk TCR sequencing was performed on roughly eleven peripheral blood samples from 4 or 5 patients to compare blood and tumor clonotypes. Clinical response was assessed using RECIST version 1.1.

Deep TCRbeta sequencing was performed with the immunoSEQ platform. As for the original processing: Only productive rearrangements were exported from the immunoSEQ Analyzer for further analysis. T cell phenotypes were assigned to bulk TCRbeta clonotypes by matching the clonotypes to single-cell RNA+TCR-seq clones that had the same TCRbeta sequence. Clone enrichment in tumor was calculated as tumor frequency divided by PBMC frequency from bulk TCR sequencing. TCRs were sorted with GLIPH into specificity groups, meaning clusters of distinct TCRs that share CDR3 motifs and likely recognize common antigens. TCRdb re-hosts the immuneACCESS table, in-frame sequences only. Its copies lack some clones; in the studies checked, an unresolved V gene accounts for under half of them, and the cause for the rest is not known. V and J calls and clone size are those listed in that table; D and trimming were worked out from the DNA. Within this sample are 55,000 to 70,000 clones, with roughly 75% of them counted one time only. The ten largest clonotypes hold around 15% of the sample.

Beyond this particular receptor, the publication reports: The source of novel T cell clones was not identified and could include lymphoid organs or rare unexpanded clones within the tumor or its periphery. About two fifths of tumor TCR clonotypes were detected in blood, and some novel exhausted tumor clones were observed in pre-treatment blood, which was taken as suggesting peripheral recruitment.

Taken with the paper, the label for time point translates to: before anti-PD-1 therapy. Genomic DNA extracted from tumor biopsies or peripheral blood was used for bulk TCRbeta sequencing, with input ranging from about 616 ng to 6,500 ng. All patients had histologically proven advanced or metastatic basal or squamous cell carcinoma and were poor candidates for surgical resection. The basal cell carcinoma cohort comprised fewer than twelve patients, of whom roughly eight had bulk tumor TCR sequencing. To note about this clone: No antigen is known for it. No much larger clone exists at a distance of one base, and base qualities are not known.

The origin of this receptor is a human donor with basal cell carcinoma. The sample consisted of PBMCs, taken before anti-PD-1 treatment.

The sequence in DNA is TGTGCCAGCAGCTTAGCCGGGACCCAAGAGACCCAGTACTTC. The resulting protein is CASSLAGTQETQYF. The rearranged segments are TRBV7-6 and TRBJ2-5, with the D gene possibly TRBD1 or TRBD2, each one fitting 5 bases. CDR1 and CDR2 were assigned from the germline V gene as SGHVS and FNYEAQ. Inclusive of the bounding cysteine and phenylalanine, the CDR3 is 14 residues long. Only the CDR3 region is kept as DNA, spanning 42 bases read in frame from base 1. A distance of 6 bases separates the germline ends of V and J, which lose 0 bases and 1 base respectively. The reference TRBV7-6 and TRBJ2-5 proteins fill in what lies around the CDR3, so the full variable domain reads GAGVSQSPRYKVTKRGQDVALRCDPISGHVSLYWYRQALGQGPEFLTYFNYEAQQDKSGLPNDRFSAERPEGSISTLTIQRTEQRDSAMYRCASSLAGTQETQYFGPGTRLLVL.